The next 25 T cell receptor beta chains were all read from a single sample in a study of blood T cell repertoires in COVID-19. Assay used: immunoSEQ multiplex PCR; TCRdb lists only in-frame clones, some missing. Among some 220,000 clones listed, 82% were seen once. Sequencing was done on a sample of peripheral blood. The receptors were gathered from a woman in her sixties or seventies with COVID-19, enrolled during active disease.

In its sample, this clone was seen once. The chain combines TRBV13 with TRBJ2-3; 14 bases are a match to TRBD2. The CDR3 extends over 15 amino acids. V lost 2 bases to trimming and J lost 9 bases; unmatched junction nucleotides: 4. Germline CDR1 PRHDT, CDR2 FYEKMQ (reference sequence). The CDR3 bases are TGTGCCAGCAGCTTACCGACTAGCGGGAGGGCGACGCAGTATTTT. Its protein is CASSLPTSGRATQYF.

V and J are TRBV30 and TRBJ2-3; 11 bases line up with TRBD2. CDR1 GTSNPN and CDR2 SVGIG come from the germline V gene (reference sequence). CDR3 size: 15 residues. V was pared by 4 bases and J by 3 bases, with 6 bases of the junction left unmatched. The CDR3 region is CAWIPSGRFTDTQYF. CDR3 DNA: TGTGCCTGGATTCCTAGCGGGAGGTTTACAGATACGCAGTATTTT.

In its sample, this clone was seen once. The gene calls are TRBV13 and TRBJ2-1, with D possibly TRBD2 on 6 matching bases. Germline V gene data show CDR1 as PRHDT and CDR2 as FYEKMQ (reference sequence). Deletions cut 5 bases from V and 4 bases from J, with 18 bases between. The CDR3 contains 16 residues. The CDR3 bases are TGTGCCAGCAGCCCCCTCTATCGGGAGAAATACAATGAGCAGTTCTTC. This translates into CASSPLYREKYNEQFF. The full variable domain, in which reference TRBV13 and TRBJ2-1 provide the parts outside the CDR3, is AAGVIQSPRHLIKEKRETATLKCYPIPRHDTVYWYQQGPGQDPQFLISFYEKMQSDKGSIPDRFSAQQFSDYHSELNMSSLELGDSALYFCASSPLYREKYNEQFFGPGTRLTVL.

The rearrangement links TRBV7-9 to TRBJ2-5; perhaps TRBD2 as D (6 bases). The V gene's germline CDR1 is SEHNR and CDR2 FQNEAQ (reference sequence). CDR3 length: 12 residues. V lost 5 bases and J lost 4, with 8 bases in between. CDR3 residues: CASSRGLETQYF. The CDR3 DNA reads as TGTGCCAGCAGCCGGGGGTTAGAGACCCAGTACTTC.

This clone was seen a single time. The chain recombines TRBV6-5 with TRBJ2-7; maybe TRBD1 (5 bases). V lost 6 bases and J 0 bases, leaving 9 bases between the germline ends. CDR1 and CDR2 from the germline V gene are MNHEY and SVGAGI. The CDR3 runs 13 residues. CDR3 loop: CASRQVDSYEQYF. Written as DNA, the CDR3 is TGTGCCAGCAGACAGGTAGACTCCTACGAGCAGTACTTC.

This sequence joins TRBV29-1 and TRBJ2-2; 7 bases match TRBD1. Trimming at V came to 8 bases and at J to 2 bases, leaving 5 bases not matched to a gene. The CDR3 runs 13 residues. Germline lookup yields CDR1 SQVTM and CDR2 ANQGSEA. CDR3 loop: CSSGQANTGELFF. The CDR3 DNA sequence: TGCAGCTCCGGACAGGCCAACACCGGGGAGCTGTTTTTT.

This sequence joins TRBV5-4 and TRBJ1-5; 9 nucleotides line up with TRBD1. Germline V gives CDR1 SGHNT, CDR2 YYREEE (reference sequence). The V segment lost 2 bases and the J segment 7 bases; nucleotides outside the gene matches: 13. The CDR3 is made up of 17 amino acids. The CDR3 coding sequence is TGTGCCAGCAGCTTTAATCCGGGACAGGGATCGCGGCAGCCCCAGCATTTT. Residues: CASSFNPGQGSRQPQHF.

The J gene is TRBJ1-3, the V gene TRBV29-1; 10 bases are a match to TRBD1. The CDR3 is 13 amino acids. Germline CDR1 and CDR2: SQVTM and ANQGSEA. With 6 bases clipped from V and 6 bases from J, the junction kept 5 bases outside the gene matches. This chain's CDR3 is CSVGTGEQNTIYF. The CDR3 DNA follows: TGCAGCGTCGGGACAGGGGAGCAAAACACCATATATTTT. Using reference TRBV29-1 and TRBJ1-3 for the parts outside the CDR3, the full variable domain is SAVISQKPSRDICQRGTSLTIQCQVDSQVTMMFWYRQQPGQSLTLIATANQGSEATYESGFVIDKFPISRPNLTFSTLTVSNMSPEDSSIYLCSVGTGEQNTIYFGEGSWLTVV.

This clone was recorded a few times. The chain is built from TRBV2 and TRBJ1-1; the D gene is possibly TRBD1 (6 bases). Germline CDR1 and CDR2: SNHLY and FYNNEI. The CDR3 runs 16 residues. V lost 6 bases and J lost 4, with 21 bases in between. CDR3: CASSALIGGRVTEAFF. DNA for the CDR3: TGTGCCAGCAGCGCCTTGATCGGGGGGCGGGTCACTGAAGCTTTCTTT.

V is TRBV4-1 and J is TRBJ1-2; 11 bases match TRBD1. CDR1 is MGHRA and CDR2 is YSYEKL in the germline V gene. V lost 2 bases to trimming and J lost 4 bases; unmatched junction nucleotides: 9. There are 17 residues in the CDR3. Here the CDR3 reads CASSQPGQGGRGYGYTF. DNA for the CDR3: TGCGCCAGCAGCCAACCGGGACAGGGGGGTCGGGGCTATGGCTACACCTTC.

This chain connects TRBV6-6 to TRBJ1-5; D might be TRBD1 (5 bases). The germline V gene encodes CDR1 MNHNY and CDR2 SVGAGI (reference sequence). The CDR3 runs 15 residues. The V gene lost 5 bases and the J gene lost 6 bases, with 17 bases spanning the gap. The CDR3 loop reads CASSSTGLGSQPQHF. The CDR3, as DNA: TGTGCCAGCAGTAGTACAGGTCTGGGAAGTCAGCCCCAGCATTTT.

This clone came up many times. The CDR3 reads CASSGGPQRQGNTEAFF. The CDR3 bases are TGTGCCAGCAGCGGAGGACCTCAGCGACAGGGCAACACTGAAGCTTTCTTT. The chain has TRBV9 and TRBJ1-1; TRBD1 aligns across 7 bases. Germline V gene sequence: CDR1 SGDLS, CDR2 YYNGEE. Germline trimming cut 3 bases from V and 2 bases from J; bases unmatched to any gene: 13. There are 17 residues in the CDR3. Filled out from reference TRBV9 and TRBJ1-1, the complete variable domain reads DSGVTQTPKHLITATGQRVTLRCSPRSGDLSVYWYQQSLDQGLQFLIQYYNGEERAKGNILERFSAQQFPDLHSELNLSSLELGDSALYFCASSGGPQRQGNTEAFFGQGTRLTVV.

DNA for the CDR3: TGCGCCAGCAGTGATCCCGGGGGAGGCACAGATACGCAGTATTTT. This encodes CASSDPGGGTDTQYF. The chain links TRBV10-1 to TRBJ2-3; D perhaps matches TRBD2 (6 bases). V lost 3 bases to trimming and J lost 1 base, with 11 bases between them. Germline V lookup: CDR1 WNHNN, CDR2 SYGVQD (reference sequence). There are 15 residues in the CDR3.

V and J are TRBV2 and TRBJ1-1; 9 nucleotides agree with TRBD1. CDR3 length equals 13 residues. Trimming cost V 6 bases and J 5 bases; bases outside gene matches: 4. Germline V gene data show CDR1 as SNHLY and CDR2 as FYNNEI. This CDR3 is CASRGTGYTEAFF. The CDR3 nucleotides are TGTGCCAGCAGAGGGACAGGGTATACTGAAGCTTTCTTT.

The V and J genes are TRBV6-6 and TRBJ1-5, with 8 bases that match TRBD1. Germline loops: CDR1 MNHNY, CDR2 SVGAGI (reference sequence). The CDR3 spans 14 residues. V lost 6 bases to trimming and J lost 6 bases; unmatched junction nucleotides: 7. The CDR3 nucleotides are TGTGCCAGCAGGCCGACAGGGGTCGTTCAGCCCCAGCATTTT. Encoded protein: CASRPTGVVQPQHF.

V gene TRBV5-4 combines with J gene TRBJ1-2; no definite D call. CDR1 is SGHNT, CDR2 YYREEE, per germline (reference sequence). V lost 1 base to trimming and J lost 8 bases, with 15 bases between them. This CDR3 spans 14 amino acids. CDR3: CASSLNLQAGGYTF. The CDR3 bases are TGTGCCAGCAGCTTGAACCTGCAGGCGGGGGGCTACACCTTC.

The chain recombines TRBV5-1 with TRBJ2-2; D is possibly TRBD2 (6 bases). Per the germline V gene, CDR1 is SGHRS and CDR2 is YFSETQ. This CDR3 is 17 amino acids long. Trimming took 3 bases from V and 5 from J, leaving 20 bases between them. The DNA for the CDR3 is TGCGCCAGCAGCTCCGGAACCACCTGGAGGGGAACCGGGGAGCTGTTTTTT. Its translation: CASSSGTTWRGTGELFF. The full variable domain, in which reference TRBV5-1 and TRBJ2-2 provide the parts outside the CDR3, is KAGVTQTPRYLIKTRGQQVTLSCSPISGHRSVSWYQQTPGQGLQFLFEYFSETQRNKGNFPGRFSGRQFSNSRSEMNVSTLELGDSALYLCASSSGTTWRGTGELFFGEGSRLTVL.

The gene calls are TRBV30 and TRBJ2-1; TRBD2 aligns across 7 bases. CDR1 is GTSNPN, CDR2 SVGIG, per germline (reference sequence). V dropped 3 bases and J dropped 10; count of bases not matched to a gene: 15. The CDR3 loop spans 15 amino acids. The CDR3 DNA is TGTGCCTGGAGAAGTGGCGGGGGTGCCCGGGGGGAGCAGTTCTTC. This translates into CAWRSGGGARGEQFF.

The gene calls are TRBV5-5 and TRBJ2-6, with 12 positions matching TRBD1. The CDR3 is 17 amino acids. Per the germline V gene, CDR1 is SGHKS and CDR2 is YYEKEE (reference sequence). V gave up 5 bases and J gave up 3 bases; unmatched junction bases: 6. DNA of the CDR3: TGTGCCAGCAGGGAGGGACAGGGGGCGCTTGGGGCCAACGTCCTGACTTTC. Its protein is CASREGQGALGANVLTF.

V is TRBV5-6 and J is TRBJ1-2; 7 bases map to TRBD1. The CDR3 totals 13 residues. Germline CDR1 reads SGHDT; CDR2 reads YYEEEE. J gave up 2 bases and V 4 bases, and 2 bases lay outside the gene matches. The CDR3 DNA reads as TGTGCCAGCAGCACGGGACAGAACTATGGCTACACCTTC. Translated, it gives CASSTGQNYGYTF.

V and J are TRBV7-2 and TRBJ1-1; weak D call: TRBD1 (6 bases). The CDR3 is 16 amino acids. Germline V gene sequence: CDR1 SGHTA, CDR2 FQGNSA. Trimming cost V 4 bases and J 4 bases, with 19 bases left between them. The CDR3 sequence: CASSSDADRGGTEAFF. The DNA for the CDR3 is TGTGCCAGCAGCTCAGACGCGGACAGAGGGGGCACTGAAGCTTTCTTT.

V gene TRBV10-3 combines with J gene TRBJ2-1; D possibly corresponds to TRBD1 (6 bases). Germline V gene sequence: CDR1 ENHRY, CDR2 SYGVKD. CDR3 length: 15 residues. Trimming stripped 5 bases from V and 0 bases from J, with 11 bases between. CDR3: CAISRQADSYNEQFF. The CDR3 DNA sequence: TGTGCCATCAGTAGACAGGCCGACTCCTACAATGAGCAGTTCTTC.

This clone was counted a few times. The chain is built from TRBV11-2 and TRBJ2-7; D remains unclear. The length of the CDR3 is 15 residues. From germline, CDR1 is SGHAT and CDR2 FQNNGV. Trimming took 0 bases from V and 0 from J, leaving 9 bases between them. The CDR3: CASSLDSVISYEQYF. As DNA, the CDR3 is TGTGCCAGCAGCTTAGACAGTGTTATCTCCTACGAGCAGTACTTC.

V and J are TRBV7-2 and TRBJ2-2; 8 bases are a match to TRBD2. Germline values: CDR1 SGHTA, CDR2 FQGNSA. V shed 7 bases, J shed 1 base, and the junction held 8 bases outside the gene matches. The CDR3 covers 16 residues. This chain's CDR3 is CASIPGGGRNTGELFF. CDR3 DNA: TGTGCCAGCATCCCGGGGGGGGGAAGGAACACCGGGGAGCTGTTTTTT.

V is TRBV28 and J is TRBJ1-5; TRBD1 aligns across 12 bases. This CDR3 is built from 15 residues. Unmatched junction bases numbered 7, after V lost 6 bases and J lost 7 bases. Looked up from germline, CDR1 is MDHEN and CDR2 is SYDVKM. CDR3 residues: CASSWGTGGRQPQHF. CDR3 bases: TGTGCCAGCAGCTGGGGGACAGGGGGCAGACAGCCCCAGCATTTT.